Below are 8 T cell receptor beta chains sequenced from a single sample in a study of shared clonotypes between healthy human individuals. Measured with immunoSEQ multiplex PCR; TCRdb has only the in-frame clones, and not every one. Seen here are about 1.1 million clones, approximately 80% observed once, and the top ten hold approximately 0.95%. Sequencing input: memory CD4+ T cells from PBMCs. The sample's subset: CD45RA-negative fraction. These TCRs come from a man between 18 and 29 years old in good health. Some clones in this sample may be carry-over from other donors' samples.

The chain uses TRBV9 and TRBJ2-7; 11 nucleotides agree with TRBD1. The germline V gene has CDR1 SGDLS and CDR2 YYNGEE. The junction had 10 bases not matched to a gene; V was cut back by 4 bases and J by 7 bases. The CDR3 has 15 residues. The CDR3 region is CASSRDGQGAKEQYF. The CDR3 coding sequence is TGTGCCAGCAGCCGAGACGGACAGGGGGCTAAGGAGCAGTACTTC.

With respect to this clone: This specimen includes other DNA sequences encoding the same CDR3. CDR3 loop: CASSSGQGAEKLFF. As DNA, the CDR3 is TGTGCCAGCAGTTCCGGACAGGGGGCCGAAAAACTGTTTTTT. The chain uses TRBV28 and TRBJ1-4; 11 bases align to TRBD1. V lost 4 bases to trimming and J lost 8 bases; unmatched junction nucleotides: 3. The length of the CDR3 is 14 residues. Germline V lookup: CDR1 MDHEN, CDR2 SYDVKM.

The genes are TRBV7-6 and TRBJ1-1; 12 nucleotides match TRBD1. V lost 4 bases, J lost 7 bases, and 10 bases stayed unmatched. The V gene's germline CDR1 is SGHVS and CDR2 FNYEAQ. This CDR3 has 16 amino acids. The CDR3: CASSSRPGTGGLEAFF. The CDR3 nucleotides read TGTGCCAGCAGCTCCCGTCCCGGGACAGGGGGCCTTGAAGCTTTCTTT.

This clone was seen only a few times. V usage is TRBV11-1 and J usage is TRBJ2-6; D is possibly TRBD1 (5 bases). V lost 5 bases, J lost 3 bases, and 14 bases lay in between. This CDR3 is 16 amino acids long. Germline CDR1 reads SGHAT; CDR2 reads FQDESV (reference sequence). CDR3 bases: TGTGCCAGCAGCCCGGGCCAGGGTAATGGGGCCAACGTCCTGACTTTC. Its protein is CASSPGQGNGANVLTF.

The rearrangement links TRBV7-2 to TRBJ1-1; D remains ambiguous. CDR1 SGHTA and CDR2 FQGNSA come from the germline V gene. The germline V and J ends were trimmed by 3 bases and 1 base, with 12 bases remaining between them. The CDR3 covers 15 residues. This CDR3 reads CASSFMGSKNTEAFF. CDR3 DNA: TGTGCCAGCAGCTTTATGGGCAGCAAGAACACTGAAGCTTTCTTT. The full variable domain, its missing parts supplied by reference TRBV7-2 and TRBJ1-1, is GAGVSQSPSNKVTEKGKDVELRCDPISGHTALYWYRQSLGQGLEFLIYFQGNSAPDKSGLPSDRFSAERTGGSVSTLTIQRTQQEDSAVYLCASSFMGSKNTEAFFGQGTRLTVV.

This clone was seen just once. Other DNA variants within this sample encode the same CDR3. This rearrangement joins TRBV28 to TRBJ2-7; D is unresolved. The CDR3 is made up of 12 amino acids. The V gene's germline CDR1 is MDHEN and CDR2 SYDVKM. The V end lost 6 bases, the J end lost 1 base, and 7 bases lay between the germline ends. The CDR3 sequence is CASRAASYEQYF. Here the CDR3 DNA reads TGTGCCAGCAGGGCAGCTTCCTACGAGCAGTACTTC. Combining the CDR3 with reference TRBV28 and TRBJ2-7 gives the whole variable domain DVKVTQSSRYLVKRTGEKVFLECVQDMDHENMFWYRQDPGLGLRLIYFSYDVKMKEKGDIPEGYSVSREKKERFSLILESASTNQTSMYLCASRAASYEQYFGPGTRLTVT.

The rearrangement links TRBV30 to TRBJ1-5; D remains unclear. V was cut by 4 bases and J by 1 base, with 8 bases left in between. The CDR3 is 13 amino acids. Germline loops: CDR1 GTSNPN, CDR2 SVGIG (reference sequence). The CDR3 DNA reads TGTGCCTGGACGAGGAGCAGCAATCAGCCCCAGCATTTT. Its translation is CAWTRSSNQPQHF.

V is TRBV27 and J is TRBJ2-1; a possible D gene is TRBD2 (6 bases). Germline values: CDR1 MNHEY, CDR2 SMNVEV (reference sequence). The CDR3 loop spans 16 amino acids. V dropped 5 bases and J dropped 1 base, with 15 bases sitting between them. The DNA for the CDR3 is TGTGCCAGCAGTCCCCTCGGTGCGGGATCCTACAATGAGCAGTTCTTC. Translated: CASSPLGAGSYNEQFF.